This T cell receptor beta chain emerged from a study of T-cell memory formation after mild COVID-19 (dated by TCRdb to about 2021). Notes on the research overall: TCR sequence clusters from the two donors were found to be largely donor specific. Two young, previously healthy adult volunteers made up the cohort, one male and one female. T-cell clones expanding and contracting after mild COVID-19 in a couple of donors were tracked by longitudinal TCRalpha and TCRbeta repertoire sequencing.

Ficoll-Paque density gradient centrifugation was used to isolate PBMCs. Taken from cysteine to phenylalanine, the CDR3 has 17 residues. CDR3 DNA only is kept here, 51 bases in frame from base 1. V loses 6 bases of germline sequence and J loses 2 bases, and the interval between the two ends is 21 bases. The germline V gene encodes CDR1 SGHAT and CDR2 FQNNGV. This clonotype has a handful of counts. The specificity of this receptor is unknown. One base away there is no much larger clone; base qualities are not given. The instrument given in TCRdb is Illumina NovaSeq 6000. Using 5'RACE with constant-segment primers, TCRalpha and TCRbeta cDNA libraries were constructed, with sample barcodes and unique molecular identifiers added in the process. Trizol reagent was used to extract RNA from every sample. Library amplification was performed in two PCR steps, and a second sample barcode and Illumina TruSeq adapters were introduced in the second step. The libraries were sequenced on an Illumina NovaSeq using 2 x 150 bp paired-end reads. Under the source paper's analysis protocol: The reads were demultiplexed and collapsed into UMI-guided consensus sequences using migec v1.2.7. Using mixcr v2.1.11, the UMI consensuses were aligned to TRA and TRB V and J templates and assembled into clonotypes. A clonotype was counted as expanded or contracted only if both edgeR and NoisET called the change significant, with noise models trained on biological replicates. edgeR calls used a false discovery rate-adjusted p below 0.01 and a log2 fold-change threshold of 1. As an exploratory analysis of dynamics, max-normalized trajectories of the 1000 most abundant clonotypes were examined by PCA with hierarchical clustering. Separately sequenced CD4+ and CD8+ repertoires were used to assign the CD4 or CD8 phenotype of responding clones. TCRdb reworked the public reads: Q25 trimming with fastp, MiXCR clone assembly, productive beta chains retained. CDR3 protein duplicates are merged, each entry listing the most common genes and DNA. The V and J calls were not made by the authors but by TCRdb's processing. For this sample the table gives hundreds of thousands of distinct CDR3 sequences, of which roughly 18% were detected only once. About 12% of the sample goes to the ten largest clones.

Overall study outcomes, separate from this receptor: Clones contracting from day 15 to 85 had balanced CD4/CD8 phenotypes, while a second wave expanding from day 15 to 37 was biased towards CD4+. Some responding clones were detected in pre-infection memory, which suggested that pre-existing cross-reactive memory T cells had joined the SARS-CoV-2 response. Only two mild cases were covered by the study, and larger cohorts that include severe cases with pre-infection samples were considered necessary. Whether the second-wave clones peaking on day 37 were SARS-CoV-2 specific was not confirmed. Contracting CD4+ clones were located mainly in the CM and EM memory subsets, whereas CD8+ clones were found to be enriched in EMRA.

The V gene is TRBV11-2 and the J gene is TRBJ2-3; D gene: possibly TRBD1, on 7 matching bases. Sequenced material: PBMCs or a T cell subset sorted from them (not recorded which). The TCR comes from an adult woman who had mild COVID-19 (a few samples of this study predate the infection). The sample titles of this study are shuffled in the database, so cell type and time point are left out; the donor was told from shared clones. The CDR3 region has the sequence CASSLSRGQLLTDTQYF. In nucleotides, the sequence is TGTGCCAGCAGTCTTTCGCGGGGACAGCTTCTCACAGATACGCAGTATTTT.